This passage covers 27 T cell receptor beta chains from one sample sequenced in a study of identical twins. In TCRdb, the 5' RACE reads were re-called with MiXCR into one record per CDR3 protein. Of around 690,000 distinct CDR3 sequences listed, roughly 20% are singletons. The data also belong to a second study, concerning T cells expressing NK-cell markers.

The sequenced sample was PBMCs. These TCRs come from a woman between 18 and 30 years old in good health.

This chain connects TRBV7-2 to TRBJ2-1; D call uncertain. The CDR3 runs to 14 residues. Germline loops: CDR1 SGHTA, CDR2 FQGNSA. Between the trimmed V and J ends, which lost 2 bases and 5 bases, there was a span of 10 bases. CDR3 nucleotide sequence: TGTGCCAGCAGCTTAAGCCTACGGAACAATGAGCAGTTCTTC. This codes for CASSLSLRNNEQFF. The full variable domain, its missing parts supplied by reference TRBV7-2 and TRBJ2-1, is GAGVSQSPSNKVTEKGKDVELRCDPISGHTALYWYRQSLGQGLEFLIYFQGNSAPDKSGLPSDRFSAERTGGSVSTLTIQRTQQEDSAVYLCASSLSLRNNEQFFGPGTRLTVL.

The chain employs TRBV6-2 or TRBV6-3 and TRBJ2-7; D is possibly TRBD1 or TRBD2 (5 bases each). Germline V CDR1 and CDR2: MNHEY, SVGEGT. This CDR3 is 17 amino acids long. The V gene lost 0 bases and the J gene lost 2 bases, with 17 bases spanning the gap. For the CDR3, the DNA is TGTGCCAGCAGTTACTCGAAAGGGGACGGCAATCCCTACGAGCAGTACTTC. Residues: CASSYSKGDGNPYEQYF.

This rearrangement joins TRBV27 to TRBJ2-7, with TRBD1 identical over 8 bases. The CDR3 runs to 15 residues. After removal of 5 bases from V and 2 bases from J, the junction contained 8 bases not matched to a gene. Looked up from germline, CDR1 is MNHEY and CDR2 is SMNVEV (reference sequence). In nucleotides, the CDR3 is TGTGCCAGCAGTGAGGACAGGGCCCGAACCTACGAGCAGTACTTC. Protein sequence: CASSEDRARTYEQYF.

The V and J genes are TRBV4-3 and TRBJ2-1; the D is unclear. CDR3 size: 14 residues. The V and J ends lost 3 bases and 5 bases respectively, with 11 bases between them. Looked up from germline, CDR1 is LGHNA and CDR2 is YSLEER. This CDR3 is CASSQPSGNNEQFF. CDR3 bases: TGCGCCAGCAGCCAGCCTTCTGGCAACAATGAGCAGTTCTTC.

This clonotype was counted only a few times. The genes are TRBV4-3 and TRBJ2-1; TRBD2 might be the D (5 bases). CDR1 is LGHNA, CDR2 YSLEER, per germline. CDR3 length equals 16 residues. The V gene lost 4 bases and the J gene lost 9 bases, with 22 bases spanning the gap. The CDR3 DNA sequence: TGCGCCAGCAGCCCCCTTCGAACCTCCCGGGATGTTGAGCAGTTCTTC. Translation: CASSPLRTSRDVEQFF.

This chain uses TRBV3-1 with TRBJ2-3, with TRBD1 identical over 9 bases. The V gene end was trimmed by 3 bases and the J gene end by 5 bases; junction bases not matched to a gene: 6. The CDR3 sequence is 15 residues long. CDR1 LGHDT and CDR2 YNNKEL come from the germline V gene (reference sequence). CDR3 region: CASSHRQGVRDTQYF. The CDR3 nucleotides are TGTGCCAGCAGCCACCGACAGGGGGTAAGAGATACGCAGTATTTT.

The CDR3 spells CASSPLASDRTDTQYF. For the CDR3, the DNA is TGTGCCAGCTCCCCCCTCGCTAGCGACCGCACAGATACGCAGTATTTT. The chain links TRBV18 to TRBJ2-3, with D perhaps TRBD2 (6 bases). CDR1 KGHSH and CDR2 LQKENI come from the germline V gene. This CDR3 has 16 residues. Trimming pared 6 bases from V and 1 base from J, leaving 17 bases between.

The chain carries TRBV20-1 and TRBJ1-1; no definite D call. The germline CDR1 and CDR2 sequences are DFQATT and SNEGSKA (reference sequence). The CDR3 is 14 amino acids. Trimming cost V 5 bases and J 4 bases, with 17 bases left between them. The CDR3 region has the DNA TGCAGTGCTGCGGGCCCGGCCGGTTTCACTGAAGCTTTCTTT. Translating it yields CSAAGPAGFTEAFF.

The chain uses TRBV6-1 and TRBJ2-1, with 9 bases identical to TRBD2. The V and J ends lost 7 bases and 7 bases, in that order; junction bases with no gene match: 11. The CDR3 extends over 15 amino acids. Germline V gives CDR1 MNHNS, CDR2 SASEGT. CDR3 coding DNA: TGTGCCAGCACCTCACTTAGCGGGAGAGGTAATGAGCAGTTCTTC. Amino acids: CASTSLSGRGNEQFF.

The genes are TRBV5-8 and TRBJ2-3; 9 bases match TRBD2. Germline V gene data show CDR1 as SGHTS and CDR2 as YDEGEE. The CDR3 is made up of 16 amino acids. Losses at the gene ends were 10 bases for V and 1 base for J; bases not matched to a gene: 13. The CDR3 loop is CARSARGGIGTDTQYF. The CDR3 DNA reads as TGTGCCCGGTCCGCGCGGGGGGGCATAGGCACAGATACGCAGTATTTT.

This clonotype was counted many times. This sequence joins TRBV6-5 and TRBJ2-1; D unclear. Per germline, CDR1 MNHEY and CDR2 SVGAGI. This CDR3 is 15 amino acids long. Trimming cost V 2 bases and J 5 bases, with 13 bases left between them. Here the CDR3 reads CASSYDGGYHNEQFF. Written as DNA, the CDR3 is TGTGCCAGCAGTTACGACGGCGGCTACCACAATGAGCAGTTCTTC.

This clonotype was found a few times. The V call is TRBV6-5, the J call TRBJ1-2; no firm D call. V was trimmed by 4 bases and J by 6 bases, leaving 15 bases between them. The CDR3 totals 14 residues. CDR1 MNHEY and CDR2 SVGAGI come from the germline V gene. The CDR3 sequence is CASSFGDSRDGYTF. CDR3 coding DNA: TGTGCCAGCAGTTTTGGGGATTCTCGGGATGGCTACACCTTC.

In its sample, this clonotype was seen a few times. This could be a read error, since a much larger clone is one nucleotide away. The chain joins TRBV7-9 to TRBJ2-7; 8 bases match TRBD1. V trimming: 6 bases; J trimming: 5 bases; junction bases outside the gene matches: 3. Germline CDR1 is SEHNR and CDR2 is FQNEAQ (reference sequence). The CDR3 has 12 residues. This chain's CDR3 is CASSLQGDEQYF. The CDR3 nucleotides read TGTGCCAGCAGTTTACAGGGGGACGAGCAGTACTTC.

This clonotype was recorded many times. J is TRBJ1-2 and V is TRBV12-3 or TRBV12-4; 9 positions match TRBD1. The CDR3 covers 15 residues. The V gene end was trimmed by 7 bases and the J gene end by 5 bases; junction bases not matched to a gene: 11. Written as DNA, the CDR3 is TGTGCCAGCACCCATGGGGACAGGGTTAGTTATGGCTACACCTTC. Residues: CASTHGDRVSYGYTF.

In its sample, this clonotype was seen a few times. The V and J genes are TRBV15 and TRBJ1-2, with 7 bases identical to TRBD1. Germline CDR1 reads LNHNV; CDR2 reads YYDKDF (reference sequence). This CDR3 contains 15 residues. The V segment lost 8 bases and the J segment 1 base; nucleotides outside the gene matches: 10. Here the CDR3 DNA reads TGTGCCACCCGCAAAGAACAGGGGAGTAACTATGGCTACACCTTC. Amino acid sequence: CATRKEQGSNYGYTF.

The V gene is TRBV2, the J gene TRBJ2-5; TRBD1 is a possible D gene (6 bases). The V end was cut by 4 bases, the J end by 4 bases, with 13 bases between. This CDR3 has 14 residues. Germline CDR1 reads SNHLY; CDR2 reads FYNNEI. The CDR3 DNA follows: TGTGCCAGCAGTGTCCAGGGGAGACCAGAGACCCAGTACTTC. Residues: CASSVQGRPETQYF.

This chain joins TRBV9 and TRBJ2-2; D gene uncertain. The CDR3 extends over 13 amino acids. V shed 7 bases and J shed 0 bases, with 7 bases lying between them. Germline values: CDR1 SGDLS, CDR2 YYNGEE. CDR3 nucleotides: TGTGCCAGCCGCCAGCCGAACACCGGGGAGCTGTTTTTT. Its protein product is CASRQPNTGELFF. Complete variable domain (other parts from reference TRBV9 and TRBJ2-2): DSGVTQTPKHLITATGQRVTLRCSPRSGDLSVYWYQQSLDQGLQFLIQYYNGEERAKGNILERFSAQQFPDLHSELNLSSLELGDSALYFCASRQPNTGELFFGEGSRLTVL.

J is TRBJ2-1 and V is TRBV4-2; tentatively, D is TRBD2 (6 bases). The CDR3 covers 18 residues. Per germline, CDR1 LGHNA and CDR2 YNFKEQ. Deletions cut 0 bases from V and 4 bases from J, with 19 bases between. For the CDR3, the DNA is TGTGCCAGCAGCCAAGAAGGCATAGTATTAGCGGATTACAATGAGCAGTTCTTC. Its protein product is CASSQEGIVLADYNEQFF.

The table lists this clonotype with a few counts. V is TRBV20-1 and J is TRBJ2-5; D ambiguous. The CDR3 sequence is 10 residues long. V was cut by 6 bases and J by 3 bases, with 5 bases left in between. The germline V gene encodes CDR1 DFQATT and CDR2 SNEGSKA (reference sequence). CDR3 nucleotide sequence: TGCAGTGCCCCAGAAGAGACCCAGTACTTC. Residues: CSAPEETQYF.

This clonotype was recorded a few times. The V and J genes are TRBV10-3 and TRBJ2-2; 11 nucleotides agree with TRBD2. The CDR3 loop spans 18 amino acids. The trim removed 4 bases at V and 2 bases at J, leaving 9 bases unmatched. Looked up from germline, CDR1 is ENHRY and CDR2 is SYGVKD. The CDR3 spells CAISVRLTSGVNTGELFF. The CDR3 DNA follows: TGTGCCATCAGTGTCCGTTTGACTAGCGGGGTAAACACCGGGGAGCTGTTTTTT.

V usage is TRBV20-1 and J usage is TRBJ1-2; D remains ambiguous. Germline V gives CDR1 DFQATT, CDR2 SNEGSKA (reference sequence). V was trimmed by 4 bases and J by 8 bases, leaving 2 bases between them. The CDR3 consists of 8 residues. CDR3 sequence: CSATGYTF. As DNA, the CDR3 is TGCAGTGCTACCGGCTACACCTTC.

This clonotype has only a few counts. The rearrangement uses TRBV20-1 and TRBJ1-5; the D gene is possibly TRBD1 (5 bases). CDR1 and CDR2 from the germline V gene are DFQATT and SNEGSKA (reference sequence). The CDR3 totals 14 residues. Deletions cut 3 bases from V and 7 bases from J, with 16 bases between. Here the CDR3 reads CSASGAGKRQPQHF. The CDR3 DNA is TGCAGTGCTAGCGGAGCAGGGAAGCGCCAGCCCCAGCATTTT.

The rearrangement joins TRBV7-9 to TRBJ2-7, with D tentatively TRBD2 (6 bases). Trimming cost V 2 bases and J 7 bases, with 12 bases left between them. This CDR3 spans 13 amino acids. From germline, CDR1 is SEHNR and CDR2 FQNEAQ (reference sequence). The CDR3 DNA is TGTGCCAGCAGCTTAACTAGCTTAAGAGAGCAGTACTTC. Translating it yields CASSLTSLREQYF.

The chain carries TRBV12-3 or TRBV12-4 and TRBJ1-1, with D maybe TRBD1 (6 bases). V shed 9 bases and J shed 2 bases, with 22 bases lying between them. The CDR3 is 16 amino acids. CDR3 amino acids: CASTKGGTHLNTEAFF. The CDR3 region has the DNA TGTGCCAGTACCAAGGGGGGAACCCATCTAAACACTGAAGCTTTCTTT.

The CDR3 sequence: CASNRGGGDFSYNEQFF. In DNA form, the CDR3 reads TGTGCCAGCAACCGGGGGGGCGGGGATTTCTCCTACAATGAGCAGTTCTTC. The genes are TRBV6-1 and TRBJ2-1; 8 bases match TRBD2. Germline lookup yields CDR1 MNHNS and CDR2 SASEGT. The trim removed 7 bases at V and 0 bases at J, leaving 11 bases unmatched. This CDR3 comprises 17 residues.

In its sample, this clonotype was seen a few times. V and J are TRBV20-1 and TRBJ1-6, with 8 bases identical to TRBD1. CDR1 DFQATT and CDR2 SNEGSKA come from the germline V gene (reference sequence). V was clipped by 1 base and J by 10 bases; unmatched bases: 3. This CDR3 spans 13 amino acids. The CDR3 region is CSARAGGWSPLHF. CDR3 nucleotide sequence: TGCAGTGCTAGAGCAGGGGGCTGGTCACCCCTCCACTTT.

CDR3 loop: CASSLAQTSVYNEQFF. CDR3 in DNA: TGCGCCAGCAGCTTGGCCCAGACTAGCGTGTACAATGAGCAGTTCTTC. This sequence joins TRBV5-1 and TRBJ2-1; 8 bases fit TRBD2. Germline CDR1 reads SGHRS; CDR2 reads YFSETQ. The CDR3 spans 16 residues. Trimming cost V 0 bases and J 4 bases; bases outside gene matches: 6. Filled out from reference TRBV5-1 and TRBJ2-1, the complete variable domain reads KAGVTQTPRYLIKTRGQQVTLSCSPISGHRSVSWYQQTPGQGLQFLFEYFSETQRNKGNFPGRFSGRQFSNSRSEMNVSTLELGDSALYLCASSLAQTSVYNEQFFGPGTRLTVL.